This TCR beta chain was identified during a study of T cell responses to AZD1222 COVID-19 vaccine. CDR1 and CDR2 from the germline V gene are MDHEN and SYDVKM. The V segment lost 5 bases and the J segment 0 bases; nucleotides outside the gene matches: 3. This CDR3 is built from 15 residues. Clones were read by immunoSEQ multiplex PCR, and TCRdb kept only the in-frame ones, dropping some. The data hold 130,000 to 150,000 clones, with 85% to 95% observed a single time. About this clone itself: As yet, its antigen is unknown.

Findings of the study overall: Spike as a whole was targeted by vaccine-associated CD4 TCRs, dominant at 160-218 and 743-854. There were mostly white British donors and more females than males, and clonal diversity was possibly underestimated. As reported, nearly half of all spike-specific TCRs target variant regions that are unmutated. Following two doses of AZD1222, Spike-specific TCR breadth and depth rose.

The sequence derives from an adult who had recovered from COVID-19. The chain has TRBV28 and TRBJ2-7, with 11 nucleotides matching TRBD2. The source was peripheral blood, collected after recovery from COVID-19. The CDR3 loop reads CASSLTSGISYEQYF. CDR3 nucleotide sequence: TGTGCCAGCAGTCTGACTAGCGGGATCTCCTACGAGCAGTACTTC.